Below, 23 T cell receptor beta chains from the same sample are listed, as sequenced in a study of blood T cell repertoires in COVID-19. Method: immunoSEQ multiplex PCR; TCRdb's copy keeps in-frame clones and lacks some. The sample holds about 76,000 clones, roughly 90% seen once. The sequenced material came from peripheral blood. The source of these receptors is a human donor in a cohort sampled during active COVID-19.

CDR3 DNA sequence: TGCGCCAGCAGCTTGGCCTCGGTAGCGGGAGACATGAATGAGCAGTTCTTC. It specifies CASSLASVAGDMNEQFF. The chain combines TRBV5-1 with TRBJ2-1, with 9 bases identical to TRBD2. This CDR3 comprises 17 residues. V dropped 0 bases and J dropped 7; count of bases not matched to a gene: 11. Germline V gives CDR1 SGHRS, CDR2 YFSETQ. Looking up the rest from reference TRBV5-1 and TRBJ2-1 gives the full variable domain: KAGVTQTPRYLIKTRGQQVTLSCSPISGHRSVSWYQQTPGQGLQFLFEYFSETQRNKGNFPGRFSGRQFSNSRSEMNVSTLELGDSALYLCASSLASVAGDMNEQFFGPGTRLTVL.

CDR3 coding DNA: TGTGCCAGCAGCTTAGATCGGTCAGGATTATATGGCTACACCTTC. Protein sequence: CASSLDRSGLYGYTF. The chain links TRBV11-3 to TRBJ1-2; D is uncertain. The CDR3 has 15 amino acids. Germline CDR1 reads SGHNT; CDR2 reads YENEEA. V was clipped by 0 bases and J by 5 bases, with 13 bases between them.

The genes are TRBV5-1 and TRBJ2-1, with 13 bases identical to TRBD2. Germline CDR1 SGHRS, CDR2 YFSETQ. The CDR3 length is 15 residues. V was clipped by 4 bases and J by 8 bases; unmatched bases: 6. This CDR3 reads CASSVLAGGQDEQFF. CDR3 nucleotides: TGCGCCAGCAGCGTACTAGCGGGGGGGCAAGATGAGCAGTTCTTC.

The chain uses TRBV6-5 and TRBJ2-2; D may be TRBD2 (6 bases). Trimming removed 0 bases from V and 5 bases from J, with 13 bases in between. The CDR3 runs 16 residues. Per germline, CDR1 MNHEY and CDR2 SVGAGI. CDR3 in DNA: TGTGCCAGCAGTTACTCCCGGACGGGGAGGACCGGGGAGCTGTTTTTT. Translated: CASSYSRTGRTGELFF.

CDR3 nucleotides: TGTGCCAGCACCCCGGATGGACAGGCCAATGCCTACACCTTC. This encodes CASTPDGQANAYTF. The chain couples TRBV6-5 to TRBJ1-2; 7 bases are shared with TRBD1. The length of the CDR3 is 14 residues. V lost 7 bases to trimming and J lost 10 bases; unmatched junction nucleotides: 15. Per the germline V gene, CDR1 is MNHEY and CDR2 is SVGAGI.

The chain uses TRBV3-1 (or the pseudogene TRBV3-2) and TRBJ1-2; 8 bases match TRBD1. CDR1 LGHDT and CDR2 YNNKEL come from the germline V gene (reference sequence). The CDR3 is 14 amino acids. V dropped 3 bases and J dropped 2; count of bases not matched to a gene: 2. CDR3: CASSQRDRNYGYTF. For the CDR3, the DNA is TGTGCCAGCAGCCAGAGGGACAGGAACTATGGCTACACCTTC.

This chain joins TRBV5-1 and TRBJ1-2; tentative D call: TRBD1 (5 bases). V lost 1 base, J lost 5 bases, and 9 bases lay in between. The CDR3 is made up of 13 amino acids. The germline gives CDR1 SGHRS, CDR2 YFSETQ. CDR3 nucleotide sequence: TGCGCCAGCAGCTTGACGGGGGTGTATGGCTACACCTTC. Translating gives CASSLTGVYGYTF.

The CDR3 is CASSYSRETYNEQFF. The CDR3 nucleotides are TGTGCCAGCAGTTACTCGAGGGAGACTTACAATGAGCAGTTCTTC. The V call is TRBV6-5, the J call TRBJ2-1; TRBD2 might be the D (5 bases). The CDR3 contains 15 residues. V gave up 0 bases and J gave up 4 bases, with 10 bases separating them. Per the germline V gene, CDR1 is MNHEY and CDR2 is SVGAGI.

The chain recombines TRBV2 with TRBJ2-5; 9 positions match TRBD2. From germline, CDR1 is SNHLY and CDR2 FYNNEI. The CDR3 extends over 15 amino acids. The V segment lost 4 bases and the J segment 4 bases; nucleotides outside the gene matches: 7. The DNA for the CDR3 is TGTGCCAGCAGTGTTGATGGCGGGAGGGGAGAGACCCAGTACTTC. Translation gives CASSVDGGRGETQYF.

The chain has TRBV9 and TRBJ1-1; 8 bases fit TRBD1. CDR3 length: 15 residues. Germline loops: CDR1 SGDLS, CDR2 YYNGEE. With 3 bases clipped from V and 3 bases from J, the junction kept 7 bases outside the gene matches. The CDR3 spells CASSAGTGGYTEAFF. In nucleotides, the CDR3 is TGTGCCAGCAGCGCTGGGACAGGCGGATACACTGAAGCTTTCTTT.

J is TRBJ2-7 and V is TRBV5-1; D is possibly TRBD1 (6 bases). Germline V lookup: CDR1 SGHRS, CDR2 YFSETQ. Trimming left V 7 bases short and J 2 bases short, with 19 bases between. The CDR3 length is 15 residues. CDR3 DNA sequence: TGCGCCAGCTCCACCTCCCCGGACAGAACCTACGAGCAGTACTTC. Protein product: CASSTSPDRTYEQYF.

The rearrangement uses TRBV12-5 and TRBJ2-5; TRBD1 might be the D (6 bases). V was shortened by 1 base and J by 5 bases, with 17 bases between the two germline ends. CDR3 length equals 16 residues. Looked up from germline, CDR1 is LGHNT and CDR2 is FRNRAP. As DNA, the CDR3 is TGTGCTAGTGGTTTGGGAGAGAACAGGGCAAGGGAGACCCAGTACTTC. The encoded protein is CASGLGENRARETQYF. The full variable domain, rest sourced from reference TRBV12-5 and TRBJ2-5, is DARVTQTPRHKVTEMGQEVTMRCQPILGHNTVFWYRQTMMQGLELLAYFRNRAPLDDSGMPKDRFSAEMPDATLATLKIQPSEPRDSAVYFCASGLGENRARETQYFGPGTRLLVL.

The chain couples TRBV5-1 to TRBJ2-7; a possible D gene is TRBD1 (6 bases). The germline V gene has CDR1 SGHRS and CDR2 YFSETQ. This CDR3 comprises 15 residues. V shed 4 bases and J shed 2 bases, with 16 bases lying between them. The CDR3, as DNA: TGCGCCAGCAGCATACAGGGATCGGAAACCTACGAGCAGTACTTC. Amino acid sequence: CASSIQGSETYEQYF. Looking up the rest from reference TRBV5-1 and TRBJ2-7 gives the full variable domain: KAGVTQTPRYLIKTRGQQVTLSCSPISGHRSVSWYQQTPGQGLQFLFEYFSETQRNKGNFPGRFSGRQFSNSRSEMNVSTLELGDSALYLCASSIQGSETYEQYFGPGTRLTVT.

The V gene is TRBV11-1, the J gene TRBJ2-1; D uncertain. The V gene lost 5 bases and the J gene lost 2 bases, with 16 bases spanning the gap. The CDR3 totals 16 residues. Per the germline V gene, CDR1 is SGHAT and CDR2 is FQDESV (reference sequence). In nucleotides, the CDR3 is TGTGCCAGCAGCCCGAGGCTAGGTCTTGCCTACAATGAGCAGTTCTTC. Translation gives CASSPRLGLAYNEQFF.

The CDR3 loop is CASSFTGSVYEQYF. The CDR3 DNA follows: TGTGCCAGCAGTTTCACGGGGTCGGTCTACGAGCAGTACTTC. The gene calls are TRBV27 and TRBJ2-7, with D possibly TRBD2 on 5 matching bases. Trimming took off 3 bases at V and 3 bases at J, with 12 bases between the two ends. The germline gives CDR1 MNHEY, CDR2 SMNVEV (reference sequence). The CDR3 length is 14 residues.

The CDR3 nucleotides are TGTGCCAGCAGCTCAAACCCGGCAGGGTCTGGAAACACCATATATTTT. It is translated as CASSSNPAGSGNTIYF. V is TRBV7-6 and J is TRBJ1-3; maybe TRBD1 (5 bases). Germline assignment: CDR1 SGHVS and CDR2 FNYEAQ. Trimming pared 4 bases from V and 1 base from J, leaving 14 bases between. The CDR3 length is 16 residues.

The genes are TRBV10-2 and TRBJ1-1; 8 positions match TRBD1. Germline CDR1 and CDR2: WSHSY and SAAADI. J gave up 6 bases and V 7 bases, and 10 bases lay outside the gene matches. The CDR3 runs to 14 residues. The CDR3 coding sequence is TGCGCCAGCACCTTTACGGACAGGGTGGCTGAAGCTTTCTTT. It translates to CASTFTDRVAEAFF.

This clone was seen a handful of times. The chain has TRBV4-1 and TRBJ2-2, with TRBD2 matching 7 bases. Germline loops: CDR1 MGHRA, CDR2 YSYEKL. This CDR3 has 16 residues. V shed 2 bases and J 4 bases; nucleotides not matched to a gene: 7. The CDR3 protein is CASSQWGGFVTGELFF. The CDR3, as DNA: TGCGCCAGCAGCCAATGGGGAGGGTTCGTCACCGGGGAGCTGTTTTTT.

The V call is TRBV11-2, the J call TRBJ2-3; D is possibly TRBD2 (5 bases). Trimming pared 5 bases from V and 10 bases from J, leaving 16 bases between. The CDR3 has 13 amino acids. Germline CDR1 and CDR2: SGHAT and FQNNGV. As DNA, the CDR3 is TGTGCCAGCAGCAATCCGGCGGGCATAGCGCAGTATTTT. Translated, it gives CASSNPAGIAQYF.

The chain uses TRBV7-9 and TRBJ2-6, with 7 bases lining up with TRBD1. Germline V gene sequence: CDR1 SEHNR, CDR2 FQNEAQ (reference sequence). The V and J ends lost 5 bases and 1 base, in that order; junction bases with no gene match: 2. The CDR3 has 15 amino acids. The DNA for the CDR3 is TGTGCCAGCAGCCGACAGGGATCTGGGGCCAACGTCCTGACTTTC. Translating gives CASSRQGSGANVLTF.

The chain employs TRBV7-8 and TRBJ2-1; 8 nucleotides agree with TRBD1. The V segment lost 5 bases and the J segment 2 bases; nucleotides outside the gene matches: 8. The CDR3 has 16 amino acids. Germline CDR1 SGHVS, CDR2 FQNEAQ. The CDR3 here is CASSQTGTGPYNEQFF. The CDR3 DNA sequence: TGTGCCAGCAGCCAGACCGGGACAGGACCCTACAATGAGCAGTTCTTC.

The chain uses TRBV3-1 (or the pseudogene TRBV3-2) and TRBJ1-5; TRBD1 agrees at 8 bases. Germline CDR1 LGHDT, CDR2 YNNKEL (reference sequence). With 5 bases clipped from V and 4 bases from J, the junction kept 4 bases outside the gene matches. This CDR3 region has 14 residues. The CDR3 region has the DNA TGTGCCAGCAGCGGACAGGGTGGAAATCAGCCCCAGCATTTT. Translating gives CASSGQGGNQPQHF.

This clone showed up just a few times. The V call is TRBV3-1 (or the pseudogene TRBV3-2), the J call TRBJ2-7, with TRBD1 matching over 7 bases. CDR1 and CDR2 from the germline V gene are LGHDT and YNNKEL (reference sequence). The CDR3 runs to 15 residues. V was clipped by 4 bases and J by 2 bases; unmatched bases: 8. The DNA of the CDR3 is TGTGCCAGCAGCCCCACGGACAGGTACCCCTACGAGCAGTACTTC. Translated: CASSPTDRYPYEQYF.